This passage covers 21 T cell receptor beta chains from one sample sequenced in a study of cytomegalovirus exposure and HLA in healthy donors. It was with 60 Vbeta and 13 Jbeta primers that the PCR ran. Profiled with immunoSEQ multiplex PCR; TCRdb holds only in-frame clones, not every one. Of roughly 140,000 clones listed, over 70% are singletons. Sequenced input: PBMCs. The origin of the receptors is a man aged 30 to 45 in good health and CMV-seropositive.

In this sample, this clone turned up a few times. In DNA, the CDR3 is TGTGCCAGCAGTTTATGGCAGGGAAGTCAGCCCCAGCATTTT. It specifies CASSLWQGSQPQHF. V gene TRBV28 combines with J gene TRBJ1-5; tentative D call: TRBD1 (5 bases). The CDR3 covers 14 residues. Trimming pared 0 bases from V and 6 bases from J, leaving 9 bases between. Germline CDR1 is MDHEN and CDR2 is SYDVKM.

Of note for this clone: At one boundary the junction diverges from the germline segment, which might be a read error. This chain links TRBV7-9 with TRBJ1-2; D is unclear. From germline, CDR1 is SEHNR and CDR2 FQNEAQ (reference sequence). The CDR3 extends over 12 amino acids. CDR3 nucleotide sequence: TGTTCCAGCAGCCCAGACTTCTATGGCTACACCTTC. Translation gives CSSSPDFYGYTF.

There are a few counts of this clone. The chain joins TRBV18 to TRBJ1-4; the D gene is possibly TRBD1 (5 bases). CDR3 length equals 14 residues. Trimming pared 5 bases from V and 7 bases from J, leaving 14 bases between. The germline V gene has CDR1 KGHSH and CDR2 LQKENI. CDR3 nucleotide sequence: TGTGCCAGCTCAACCGGGGGATCGGGTGAAAAACTGTTTTTT. This encodes CASSTGGSGEKLFF.

The genes are TRBV9 and TRBJ1-4; weak D call: TRBD1 (6 bases). CDR3 length: 15 amino acids. Germline V gene sequence: CDR1 SGDLS, CDR2 YYNGEE. The ends were cut back, 3 bases at V and 8 bases at J, with 17 bases in the middle. The CDR3 loop is CASSATQGSEEKLFF. CDR3 coding DNA: TGTGCCAGCAGCGCTACCCAGGGGTCTGAAGAAAAACTGTTTTTT.

The chain is built from TRBV9 and TRBJ2-7; D might be TRBD2 (6 bases). Germline-derived CDR1 and CDR2 are SGDLS and YYNGEE. V lost 1 base, J lost 6 bases, and 14 bases lay in between. This CDR3 contains 14 residues. This chain's CDR3 is CASSVTGGGGEQYF. CDR3 DNA sequence: TGTGCCAGCAGCGTAACCGGGGGAGGAGGCGAGCAGTACTTC.

The rearrangement links TRBV5-1 to TRBJ2-5; 12 bases map to TRBD2. The CDR3 is 18 amino acids. Germline V gene sequence: CDR1 SGHRS, CDR2 YFSETQ. Trimming removed 0 bases from V and 1 base from J; junction bases left unmatched: 7. For the CDR3, the DNA is TGCGCCAGCAGCTTGGGTCTAGCGGGGGGGGCCCTCCAAGAGACCCAGTACTTC. It encodes CASSLGLAGGALQETQYF.

With respect to this clone: At one end, the junction sequence differs from germline, possibly due to a read error. This chain connects TRBV7-9 to TRBJ1-1; D not certain. The CDR3 sequence is 15 residues long. The germline V gene has CDR1 SEHNR and CDR2 FQNEAQ (reference sequence). In nucleotides, the CDR3 is TGTTCCAGCAGCTGGCCCGTGAATCTGTACACTGAAGCTTTCTTT. Translating gives CSSSWPVNLYTEAFF.

V usage is TRBV19 and J usage is TRBJ1-1, with TRBD1 matching 10 bases. CDR3 length: 14 residues. V gave up 4 bases and J gave up 5 bases; unmatched junction bases: 4. The germline V gene encodes CDR1 LNHDA and CDR2 SQIVND (reference sequence). The DNA for the CDR3 is TGTGCCAGTAGTAGACGACAGGGGGCGACTGAAGCTTTCTTT. Its translation is CASSRRQGATEAFF.

This chain uses TRBV5-1 with TRBJ1-4; D is possibly TRBD1 (5 bases). CDR1 and CDR2 from the germline V gene are SGHRS and YFSETQ. V was trimmed by 0 bases and J by 2 bases, leaving 5 bases between them. This CDR3 spans 14 amino acids. The chain's CDR3 is CASSLGGTNEKLFF. CDR3 in DNA: TGCGCCAGCAGCTTGGGGGGCACTAATGAAAAACTGTTTTTT.

V is TRBV4-1 and J is TRBJ2-5; 8 nucleotides align to TRBD2. The closer fit of TRBJ2-7 to the DNA end suggests the J call may be wrong. The germline V gene has CDR1 MGHRA and CDR2 YSYEKL. CDR3 length equals 15 residues. CDR3 in DNA: TGCGCCAGCAGCATCAGGACTAGCATCCCCTACGAGCAGTACTTC. Translating gives CASSIRTSIPYEQYF.

This chain links TRBV29-1 with TRBJ2-3; TRBD2 matches 11 bases. The V gene's germline CDR1 is SQVTM and CDR2 ANQGSEA. The CDR3 spans 15 residues. V trimming: 8 bases; J trimming: 4 bases; junction bases outside the gene matches: 11. CDR3 sequence: CSTGTSGRKADTQYF. The DNA for the CDR3 is TGCAGCACAGGGACTAGCGGTCGAAAGGCAGATACGCAGTATTTT.

The rearrangement links TRBV18 to TRBJ2-3; a weak D match, TRBD2 (6 bases). V lost 6 bases, J lost 13 bases, and 20 bases lay in between. CDR1 KGHSH and CDR2 LQKENI come from the germline V gene. CDR3 length equals 13 residues. The DNA for the CDR3 is TGTGCCAGCTCCCCGGGGACGGGACTTCGAAAGTATTTT. Translating it yields CASSPGTGLRKYF.

The chain has TRBV19 and TRBJ2-7; D call uncertain. The germline V gene has CDR1 LNHDA and CDR2 SQIVND (reference sequence). This CDR3 has 13 residues. With 1 base removed from V and 5 bases from J, the gap between germline ends came to 9 bases. The CDR3 region is CASSIARYDEQYF. The CDR3 DNA follows: TGTGCCAGTAGTATAGCCAGGTACGACGAGCAGTACTTC.

The chain has TRBV7-9 and TRBJ2-1; D gene uncertain. Germline V CDR1 and CDR2: SEHNR, FQNEAQ (reference sequence). The CDR3 spans 13 residues. V lost 3 bases to trimming and J lost 9 bases, with 12 bases between them. In DNA form, the CDR3 reads TGTGCCAGCAGCTTCGGTTTCTCCCTTGAGCAGTTCTTC. Translated: CASSFGFSLEQFF.

This clone was detected once. V usage is TRBV7-2 and J usage is TRBJ1-4; 10 bases agree with TRBD1. The V gene's germline CDR1 is SGHTA and CDR2 FQGNSA. V shed 5 bases, J shed 5 bases, and the junction held 5 bases outside the gene matches. This CDR3 region has 15 residues. In DNA form, the CDR3 reads TGTGCCAGCAGCAGGGACAGGGGCAACAATGAAAAACTGTTTTTT. This translates into CASSRDRGNNEKLFF.

The rearrangement joins TRBV15 to TRBJ1-5; D gene ambiguous. The CDR3 loop spans 14 amino acids. V shed 5 bases and J shed 1 base, with 9 bases lying between them. In germline, CDR1 is LNHNV, CDR2 YYDKDF (reference sequence). The CDR3 DNA is TGTGCCACCAGCGACGGGAGGAGCAATCAGCCCCAGCATTTT. It is translated as CATSDGRSNQPQHF.

The rearrangement links TRBV27 to TRBJ1-1; a possible D gene is TRBD1 (6 bases). CDR3 length: 16 amino acids. CDR1 is MNHEY, CDR2 SMNVEV, per germline (reference sequence). Between the trimmed V and J ends, which lost 3 bases and 0 bases, there was a span of 14 bases. The CDR3 protein is CASSFRVTGLNTEAFF. DNA of the CDR3: TGTGCCAGCAGTTTCCGAGTAACAGGGTTGAACACTGAAGCTTTCTTT.

This sequence joins TRBV19 and TRBJ2-7; 8 nucleotides match TRBD1. Germline V CDR1 and CDR2: LNHDA, SQIVND (reference sequence). The CDR3 contains 14 residues. The junction had 8 bases not matched to a gene; V was cut back by 6 bases and J by 4 bases. Here the CDR3 reads CASSSGTGWYEQYF. Written as DNA, the CDR3 is TGTGCCAGTAGCTCCGGGACAGGATGGTACGAGCAGTACTTC.

The CDR3, as DNA: TGTGCCACCAGCAGCGGAGACGGTTACAATGAGCAGTTCTTC. Its protein is CATSSGDGYNEQFF. V gene TRBV15 combines with J gene TRBJ2-1; D is ambiguous. Trimming pared 3 bases from V and 4 bases from J, leaving 10 bases between. Germline values: CDR1 LNHNV, CDR2 YYDKDF (reference sequence). This CDR3 is built from 14 residues.

The chain uses TRBV2 and TRBJ2-1, with D maybe TRBD2 (5 bases). The germline CDR1 and CDR2 sequences are SNHLY and FYNNEI. The CDR3 is 13 residues long. Trimming took off 5 bases at V and 8 bases at J, with 13 bases between the two ends. This chain's CDR3 is CASSPGGVHEQFF. The CDR3 nucleotides are TGTGCCAGCAGTCCCGGAGGTGTCCATGAGCAGTTCTTC. Filled out from reference TRBV2 and TRBJ2-1, the complete variable domain reads EPEVTQTPSHQVTQMGQEVILRCVPISNHLYFYWYRQILGQKVEFLVSFYNNEISEKSEIFDDQFSVERPDGSNFTLKIRSTKLEDSAMYFCASSPGGVHEQFFGPGTRLTVL.

The chain recombines TRBV11-2 with TRBJ2-1; D possibly corresponds to TRBD1 (6 bases). Trimming took off 6 bases at V and 6 bases at J, with 18 bases between the two ends. From germline, CDR1 is SGHAT and CDR2 FQNNGV. The CDR3 sequence is 15 residues long. The DNA for the CDR3 is TGTGCCAGCAGTTACACAGGGTTGGGATCCAATGAGCAGTTCTTC. It codes for CASSYTGLGSNEQFF. Looking up the rest from reference TRBV11-2 and TRBJ2-1 gives the full variable domain: EAGVAQSPRYKIIEKRQSVAFWCNPISGHATLYWYQQILGQGPKLLIQFQNNGVVDDSQLPKDRFSAERLKGVDSTLKIQPAKLEDSAVYLCASSYTGLGSNEQFFGPGTRLTVL.